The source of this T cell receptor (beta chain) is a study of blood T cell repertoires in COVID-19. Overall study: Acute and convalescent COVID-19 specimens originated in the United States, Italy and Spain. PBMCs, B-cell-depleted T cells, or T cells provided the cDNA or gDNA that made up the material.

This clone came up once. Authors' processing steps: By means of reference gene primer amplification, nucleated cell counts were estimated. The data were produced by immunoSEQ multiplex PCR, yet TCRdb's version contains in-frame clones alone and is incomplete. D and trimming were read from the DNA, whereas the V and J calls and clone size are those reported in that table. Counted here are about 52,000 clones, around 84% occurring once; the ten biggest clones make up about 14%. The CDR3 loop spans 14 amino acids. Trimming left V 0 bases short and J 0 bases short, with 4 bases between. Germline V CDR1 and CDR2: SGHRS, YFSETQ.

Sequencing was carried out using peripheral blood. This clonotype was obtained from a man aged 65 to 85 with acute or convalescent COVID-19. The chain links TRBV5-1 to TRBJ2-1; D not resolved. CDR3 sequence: CASSLGSSYNEQFF. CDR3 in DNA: TGCGCCAGCAGCTTGGGGAGCTCCTACAATGAGCAGTTCTTC.